One and the same sample provided the 5 T cell receptor beta chains below, sequenced in a study of tissue T cells after allogeneic stem cell transplantation. Time point noted: mouse harvest day 7 after allogeneic transplant. Tail vein injection delivered 10^7 T-cell-depleted bone marrow cells and 10^6 splenic CD5+ T cells. Repertoires were generated with immunoSEQ multiplex PCR, while TCRdb's copy carries only in-frame clones and drops some. The sample lists around 7,500 clones; 40% to 55% were seen once. Sequencing was carried out using gut tissue. The origin of the receptors is a female BALB/c mouse given C57BL/6 T cells with graft-versus-host disease after an allogeneic hematopoietic cell transplant.

Comments on this clone: Gene labels here are mouse ones. This chain's CDR3 is CTCSADPHSDYTF. The part of the CDR3 DNA that was read is TGCACCTGCAGTGCAGATCCCCACTCCGACTACACC. The chain joins TRBV1 to TRBJ1-2; the D is unclear. The read ends 1 residue shy of where the CDR3 ends; the end is completed using the germline J gene. V was cut by 0 bases and J by 3 bases, with 5 bases left in between. Germline lookup yields CDR1 NSQYPW and CDR2 LRSPGD (reference sequence). The CDR3 runs to 13 residues.

Comment on this clone: Here the gene names and germline are mouse. Sequencing ends 1 residue short of the CDR3 end; the germline J gene provides the rest. V and J are TRBV3 and TRBJ1-3, with D possibly being TRBD1 (6 bases). There are 14 residues in the CDR3. V lost 2 bases and J lost 4, with 9 bases in between. Germline assignment: CDR1 SNHLY and CDR2 FYNGKV (reference sequence). The DNA read from the CDR3 is TGTGCCAGCAGCTTACAGGGGAGGGGAAATACGCTCTAT. Protein: CASSLQGRGNTLY. In full, the CDR3 reads CASSLQGRGNTLYF.

Comment on this clone: Gene names are the mouse ones. The read ends 1 residue early relative to the CDR3; the germline J gene fills the gap. J is TRBJ2-1 and V is TRBV13-3; 8 positions agree with TRBD2. With 2 bases clipped from V and 2 bases from J, the junction kept 0 bases outside the gene matches. This CDR3 contains 14 residues. Germline V CDR1 and CDR2: NNHDY, SYVADS. The CDR3 reads CASSDWGDYAEQFF. The part of the CDR3 DNA that was read is TGTGCCAGCAGTGACTGGGGGGACTATGCTGAGCAGTTC.

Worth noting for this clone: The listed genes are named as in mouse. The read ends 1 residue shy of where the CDR3 ends; the end is completed using the germline J gene. V is TRBV13-2 and J is TRBJ2-2, with 10 positions matching TRBD1. Germline V CDR1 and CDR2: NNHNN, SYGAGS (reference sequence). This CDR3 is built from 14 residues. V lost 8 bases and J lost 1; bases outside the gene matches: 2. The chain's CDR3 is CASRDRGNTGQLYF. The covered CDR3 bases are TGTGCCAGTAGGGACAGGGGAAACACCGGGCAGCTCTAC.

With regard to this clone: Gene names and germline refer to mouse. The read ends 1 residue shy of where the CDR3 ends; the end is completed using the germline J gene. The gene calls are TRBV12-1 and TRBJ2-5, with 8 bases fitting TRBD2. CDR3 length: 16 residues. With V trimmed by 0 bases and J by 1 base, 5 bases remained unmatched. Germline assignment: CDR1 SGHSN and CDR2 HYEKVE. CDR3 loop: CASSLLGGWDQDTQYF. The CDR3 DNA, read in part, is TGTGCCAGCTCTCTCCTGGGGGGCTGGGACCAAGACACCCAGTAC. Filled out from reference TRBV12-1 and TRBJ2-5, the complete variable domain reads DSGVVQSPRHIIKEKGGRSVLTCIPISGHSNVVWYQQTLGKELKFLIQHYEKVERDKGFLPSRFSVQQFDDYHSEMNMSALELEDSAMYFCASSLLGGWDQDTQYFGPGTRLLVL.